Reported below is one T cell receptor beta chain. Its antigen remains unidentified. This record comes from a study of cytomegalovirus exposure and HLA in healthy donors. Study-level results: The study assumed roughly uniform donor sequencing depth for presence/absence analyses. As immune exposure information, only CMV serostatus was available. A later analysis appeared to link common viral pathogens to several of the most significant clusters.

This CDR3 spans 14 amino acids. Trimming pared 1 base from V and 6 bases from J, leaving 13 bases between. Germline lookup yields CDR1 MNHNS and CDR2 SASEGT. The PCR was carried out with 60 Vbeta primers and 13 Jbeta primers. Assay used: immunoSEQ multiplex PCR; TCRdb lists only in-frame clones, some missing. This repertoire shows 250,000 to 350,000 clones, roughly 70% found once; its top ten account for around 2%. The chain combines TRBV6-1 with TRBJ2-7; perhaps TRBD1 as D (5 bases). This TCR was sampled from a female donor in good health and CMV-seronegative. The source material was PBMCs. The CDR3 here is CASSEDWGRGEQYF. The CDR3 nucleotides read TGTGCCAGCAGTGAAGATTGGGGTAGGGGCGAGCAGTACTTC.